These T cell receptor beta chains were read from a single sample in a study of T-cell memory formation after mild COVID-19. TCRdb re-called the 5' RACE reads through MiXCR, storing one row per CDR3 protein. Of about 350,000 distinct CDR3 sequences listed, approximately 15% are singletons. Sample: PBMCs or a T cell subset sorted from them (not recorded which). These receptors all come from a man between 18 and 35 years old who had mild COVID-19 (a few samples of this study predate the infection). Cell type and time point are not known. Both conserved end residues are part of each CDR3. A D gene is named only where the DNA matches it firmly. Not every row has a clone size; where given, it reads once, few, many or a size class.

j_call clone_size v_call d_call cdr3_aa cdr3_nt
TRBJ2-2 - TRBV7-2 TRBD2 CASIQGLAWYSGELFF TGTGCCAGCATCCAGGGACTAGCGTGGTATTCCGGGGAGCTGTTTTTT
TRBJ2-1 few TRBV24-1 - CATSREQFF TGTGCCACCAGCCGAGAGCAGTTCTTC
TRBJ2-6 few TRBV7-8 - CATPPGLHSGANVLTF TGTGCCACCCCACCGGGACTGCACTCTGGGGCCAACGTCCTGACTTTC
TRBJ1-6 - TRBV3-1 - CASSLHGGRWDSPLHF TGTGCCAGCAGCCTGCATGGGGGGCGGTGGGATTCACCCCTCCACTTT
TRBJ1-1 - TRBV7-9 - CASSSGRTPNTEAFF TGTGCCAGCAGTAGCGGACGGACACCGAACACTGAAGCTTTCTTT
TRBJ2-3 few TRBV6-1 - CASSRAPADTQYF TGTGCCAGCAGCCGGGCCCCCGCCGATACGCAGTATTTT
TRBJ2-7 - TRBV27 - CASSFKGWGEQYF TGTGCCAGCAGTTTTAAGGGATGGGGGGAGCAGTACTTC
TRBJ1-4 few TRBV5-5 - CASSRTGDNPTNEKLFF TGTGCCAGCAGCAGGACCGGGGACAACCCAACTAATGAAAAACTGTTTTTT
TRBJ1-4 few TRBV11-2 TRBD1 CASSFDRGSEKLFF TGTGCCAGCAGCTTCGACAGGGGGAGTGAAAAACTGTTTTTT
TRBJ1-5 - TRBV12-3/TRBV12-4 - CASSLVEDQPQHF TGTGCCAGCAGTTTAGTAGAGGATCAGCCCCAGCATTTT
TRBJ2-3 many TRBV6-5 TRBD1 CASKGASTDTQYF TGTGCCAGCAAGGGGGCCTCCACAGATACGCAGTATTTT
TRBJ2-5 - TRBV12-3/TRBV12-4 - CASSLMVRETQYF TGTGCCAGCAGTTTAATGGTCCGGGAGACCCAGTACTTC
TRBJ1-1 - TRBV4-3 - CASSQDLGALEAFF TGCGCCAGCAGCCAAGATCTGGGGGCCCTTGAAGCTTTCTTT
TRBJ2-1 - TRBV5-5 TRBD1 CASSSGTGPSEQFF TGTGCCAGCAGCAGCGGGACAGGGCCTAGTGAGCAGTTCTTC
TRBJ2-1 - TRBV7-9 TRBD1 CATVGTVGQFF TGTGCCACCGTGGGGACAGTAGGGCAGTTCTTC
TRBJ2-2 many TRBV12-3/TRBV12-4 TRBD1 CASRAGQGNTGELFF TGTGCCAGCAGGGCCGGACAGGGAAACACCGGGGAGCTGTTTTTT
TRBJ1-1 - TRBV5-1 - CASSLGLGEAEAFF TGCGCCAGCAGCTTGGGATTGGGGGAGGCTGAAGCTTTCTTT
TRBJ2-5 few TRBV2 TRBD1 CASKGTGAQETQYF TGTGCCAGCAAGGGGACAGGGGCTCAAGAGACCCAGTACTTC
TRBJ1-2 few TRBV10-3 - CAISDWGSGYGYTF TGTGCCATCAGTGACTGGGGTTCGGGCTATGGCTACACCTTC